Shown below are 32 T cell receptor beta chains from a single sample sequenced in a study of Graves' ophthalmopathy and Graves' hyperthyroidism. The authors amplified TCR beta CDR3 regions, and they did so from RNA transcripts for repertoire sequencing. In the first round, RT-PCR was carried out with HTBI primers, and a multiplex PCR formed the second round. Via MiXCR, TCRdb re-called the multiplex PCR reads, giving one row per CDR3 protein. The data contain 450,000 or so distinct CDR3 sequences, approximately 15% of them singletons. The sample taken for sequencing was blood. The receptors shown here come from a woman between 25 and 40 years old with Graves' ophthalmopathy.

This clonotype was recorded many times. The V and J genes are TRBV28 and TRBJ2-5; TRBD1 matches 7 bases. Losses at the gene ends were 4 bases for V and 2 bases for J; bases not matched to a gene: 7. CDR1 MDHEN and CDR2 SYDVKM come from the germline V gene. The CDR3 sequence is 15 residues long. The CDR3: CASSSLPGQQETQYF. The DNA of the CDR3 is TGTGCCAGCAGTTCCTTACCGGGACAGCAAGAGACCCAGTACTTC.

In its sample, this clonotype was seen many times. The chain is built from TRBV12-3 or TRBV12-4 and TRBJ1-1; D gene unclear. This CDR3 spans 14 amino acids. Trimming took off 7 bases at V and 0 bases at J, with 12 bases between the two ends. CDR3 nucleotides: TGTGCCAGCAATCCCGACATCATGAACACTGAAGCTTTCTTT. Protein product: CASNPDIMNTEAFF.

This clonotype was seen more than once but under ten times. The chain recombines TRBV30 with TRBJ1-3; no firm D call. The CDR3 covers 14 residues. V dropped 3 bases and J dropped 0 bases, with 9 bases sitting between them. The germline V gene encodes CDR1 GTSNPN and CDR2 SVGIG (reference sequence). The CDR3 region is CAWRRGLSGNTIYF. The CDR3, as DNA: TGTGCCTGGAGAAGAGGGCTCTCTGGAAACACCATATATTTT.

This clonotype was seen at least ten times. This chain links TRBV30 with TRBJ1-5; D gene uncertain. Looked up from germline, CDR1 is GTSNPN and CDR2 is SVGIG (reference sequence). V lost 1 base, J lost 0 bases, and 4 bases lay in between. The CDR3 is made up of 13 amino acids. The CDR3 is CAWSGHSNQPQHF. The CDR3 coding sequence is TGTGCCTGGAGTGGACATAGCAATCAGCCCCAGCATTTT. The whole variable domain, filled in from reference TRBV30 and TRBJ1-5, reads SQTIHQWPATLVQPVGSPLSLECTVEGTSNPNLYWYRQAAGRGLQLLFYSVGIGQISSEVPQNLSASRPQDRQFILSSKKLLLSDSGFYLCAWSGHSNQPQHFGDGTRLSIL.

This clonotype was counted between two and nine times. The V and J genes are TRBV6-5 and TRBJ2-5; 7 bases line up with TRBD2. The CDR3 totals 15 residues. Germline V gene lookup returns CDR1 MNHEY and CDR2 SVGAGI. V lost 0 bases and J lost 2; bases outside the gene matches: 3. Here the CDR3 DNA reads TGTGCCAGCAGTTACTCCCGACTAGCTCAAGAGACCCAGTACTTC. Protein sequence: CASSYSRLAQETQYF.

This clonotype has a count of ten or more. This rearrangement joins TRBV7-3 to TRBJ1-2; unclear D gene. V was pared by 0 bases and J by 0 bases, with 8 bases between. The CDR3 length is 15 residues. Germline lookup yields CDR1 SGHTA and CDR2 FQGTGA. CDR3 nucleotide sequence: TGTGCCAGCAGCTTAACTCACGGACCTAACTATGGCTACACCTTC. Residues: CASSLTHGPNYGYTF.

In its sample, this clonotype was seen once. Since a much larger clone is just one base distant, this may be a read error. The chain recombines TRBV6-1 with TRBJ2-2; D is unresolved. Germline V gene sequence: CDR1 MNHNS, CDR2 SASEGT. Trimming stripped 1 base from V and 5 bases from J, with 5 bases between. The CDR3 loop spans 13 amino acids. DNA of the CDR3: TGTGCCAGCAGTGAAGAAGGAACCGGGGAGCTGTTTTTT. This gives the protein CASSEEGTGELFF.

V and J are TRBV12-3 or TRBV12-4 and TRBJ1-3, with D possibly being TRBD1 (5 bases). The V end lost 4 bases, the J end lost 0 bases, and 13 bases lay between the germline ends. This CDR3 is 16 amino acids long. The CDR3, as DNA: TGTGCCAGCAGTTGGAGACAGCGTCACTCTGGAAACACCATATATTTT. Encoded protein: CASSWRQRHSGNTIYF.

This clonotype was seen repeatedly, ten times or more. The chain's CDR3 is CASRDGQGYTGELFF. The CDR3 bases are TGTGCCAGCCGCGACGGACAGGGTTACACCGGGGAGCTGTTTTTT. The V call is TRBV6-2 or TRBV6-3, the J call TRBJ2-2; 8 nucleotides agree with TRBD1. V lost 8 bases and J lost 3; bases outside the gene matches: 8. This CDR3 has 15 residues. Germline-derived CDR1 and CDR2 are MNHEY and SVGEGT.

Many counts were recorded for this clonotype. This chain uses TRBV7-2 with TRBJ2-2; 9 bases are a match to TRBD2. With 4 bases clipped from V and 7 bases from J, the junction kept 7 bases outside the gene matches. The CDR3 totals 15 residues. Germline CDR1 and CDR2: SGHTA and FQGNSA. In DNA, the CDR3 is TGTGCCAGCAGCTCAGGAGCGGGGGGTGTCGGGGAGCTGTTTTTT. It specifies CASSSGAGGVGELFF.

Points on this clonotype: A much bigger clone sits one base away, suggesting this may be a read error. The chain uses TRBV18 and TRBJ1-5, with D perhaps TRBD1 (6 bases). This CDR3 comprises 15 residues. Germline V gives CDR1 KGHSH, CDR2 LQKENI. The CDR3: CAGSATAGENQPQHF. The CDR3 DNA sequence: TGTGCCGGCTCAGCTACAGCAGGGGAAAATCAGCCCCAGCATTTT.

Ten or more counts support this clonotype. V is TRBV28 and J is TRBJ1-6; D remains unclear. V was trimmed by 3 bases and J by 2 bases, leaving 8 bases between them. Germline V lookup: CDR1 MDHEN, CDR2 SYDVKM. This CDR3 spans 15 amino acids. As DNA, the CDR3 is TGTGCCAGCAGTTTGGGCCCAACCTATAATTCACCCCTCCACTTT. Translation: CASSLGPTYNSPLHF. Combining the CDR3 with reference TRBV28 and TRBJ1-6 gives the whole variable domain DVKVTQSSRYLVKRTGEKVFLECVQDMDHENMFWYRQDPGLGLRLIYFSYDVKMKEKGDIPEGYSVSREKKERFSLILESASTNQTSMYLCASSLGPTYNSPLHFGNGTRLTVT.

This clonotype was counted many times. The chain couples TRBV10-3 to TRBJ1-1, with TRBD1 identical over 8 bases. Germline V gene data show CDR1 as ENHRY and CDR2 as SYGVKD. The CDR3 is 13 residues long. The ends lost 10 bases at V and 1 base at J; junction bases unmatched: 5. The CDR3 region has the DNA TGTGCCACGGAACAGGGGGGGAACACTGAAGCTTTCTTT. This sequence encodes CATEQGGNTEAFF.

The V gene is TRBV4-2, the J gene TRBJ2-2, with D tentatively TRBD1 or TRBD2 (5 bases each). Trimming removed 6 bases from V and 2 bases from J, with 19 bases in between. CDR1 is LGHNA and CDR2 is YNFKEQ in the germline V gene. This CDR3 has 17 residues. As DNA, the CDR3 is TGTGCCAGCAGTCCTAAGGGACCAAGGAGAAACACCGGGGAGCTGTTTTTT. Amino acids: CASSPKGPRRNTGELFF.

This clonotype has at least ten counts. The J gene is TRBJ2-7, the V gene TRBV29-1; the match to TRBD2 covers 11 bases. From germline, CDR1 is SQVTM and CDR2 ANQGSEA. The CDR3 covers 14 residues. The CDR3 bases are TGCAGTGTCCGACTAGCGGGGAAAAGCTACGAGCAGTACTTC. Protein sequence: CSVRLAGKSYEQYF.

This clonotype was counted ten times or more. This chain joins TRBV27 and TRBJ1-2; TRBD1 is a possible D gene (6 bases). Germline CDR1 MNHEY, CDR2 SMNVEV (reference sequence). The CDR3 spans 12 residues. Trimming left V 9 bases short and J 4 bases short, with 12 bases between. The CDR3: CASKTGTYGYTF. The CDR3 nucleotides are TGTGCCAGTAAAACAGGGACCTATGGCTACACCTTC.

This clonotype has only a few counts. An end of the junction differs from the germline gene, which may be a read error. V gene TRBV10-2 combines with J gene TRBJ1-2; 10 positions match TRBD1. Per the germline V gene, CDR1 is WSHSY and CDR2 is SAAADI. CDR3 length: 17 amino acids. The DNA for the CDR3 is TGCGCCAGCGGTGAGAAAGCCCCCGGGACAGGGGCTCGAGGCTACACCTTC. It is translated as CASGEKAPGTGARGYTF.

There are many counts of this clonotype. The CDR3 region has the DNA TGTGCCAGCAGTTTCGTTTCTTGGTGGAACTATGGCTACACCTTC. This encodes CASSFVSWWNYGYTF. The chain is built from TRBV28 and TRBJ1-2; no clear D gene. Trimming left V 3 bases short and J 2 bases short, with 13 bases between. This CDR3 has 15 amino acids. Per the germline V gene, CDR1 is MDHEN and CDR2 is SYDVKM.

V gene TRBV27 combines with J gene TRBJ2-7; D unresolved. The CDR3 is 11 amino acids. CDR1 is MNHEY, CDR2 SMNVEV, per germline (reference sequence). Trimming left V 6 bases short and J 6 bases short, with 9 bases between. CDR3 sequence (DNA): TGTGCCAGCAGCGGAGCGAGCGAGCAGTACTTC. It yields the protein CASSGASEQYF.

Worth noting for this clonotype: A much larger clone differs from this one at a single base, so this may be a read error. The chain recombines TRBV7-2 with TRBJ2-5, with no clear D. The germline V gene has CDR1 SGHTA and CDR2 FQGNSA. The CDR3 loop spans 13 amino acids. CDR3 region: CASSLGYEETKYF. DNA of the CDR3: TGTGCCAGCAGCTTAGGGTACGAAGAGACCAAGTACTTC.

This clonotype showed up many times. CDR3 amino acids: CASSPGGRDGNGYTF. The CDR3 nucleotides are TGTGCCAGCAGCCCCGGGGGTCGGGATGGGAATGGCTACACCTTC. The chain has TRBV28 and TRBJ1-2; weak D call: TRBD1 (5 bases). The germline gives CDR1 MDHEN, CDR2 SYDVKM. The ends were cut back, 6 bases at V and 6 bases at J, with 20 bases in the middle. The CDR3 is made up of 15 amino acids.

This clonotype was counted at least ten times. The rearrangement links TRBV28 to TRBJ2-5; 9 nucleotides line up with TRBD2. V gave up 6 bases and J gave up 4 bases; unmatched junction bases: 9. CDR1 and CDR2 from the germline V gene are MDHEN and SYDVKM. CDR3 length: 15 amino acids. The CDR3 loop reads CASSYAGTSPETQYF. For the CDR3, the DNA is TGTGCCAGCAGCTACGCCGGGACTAGCCCAGAGACCCAGTACTTC.

This clonotype appeared many times. V and J are TRBV20-1 and TRBJ1-5; possibly TRBD1 for D (5 bases). V was trimmed by 1 base and J by 1 base, leaving 14 bases between them. Germline CDR1 reads DFQATT; CDR2 reads SNEGSKA (reference sequence). The CDR3 extends over 16 amino acids. CDR3 region: CSARGSPGLSNQPQHF. In DNA, the CDR3 is TGCAGTGCTAGAGGGTCTCCAGGGCTGAGCAATCAGCCCCAGCATTTT.

Ten or more counts support this clonotype. The chain combines TRBV24-1 with TRBJ2-2, with 7 bases fitting TRBD2. The CDR3 runs to 14 residues. V lost 3 bases, J lost 6 bases, and 3 bases stayed unmatched. CDR1 is KGHDR, CDR2 SFDVKD, per germline. CDR3 in DNA: TGTGCCACCAGTGATCGGACTAGTTCCGGGGAGCTGTTTTTT. It yields the protein CATSDRTSSGELFF.

The chain is built from TRBV27 and TRBJ2-7; TRBD2 matches 9 bases. V shed 5 bases and J 3 bases; nucleotides not matched to a gene: 8. The CDR3 length is 15 residues. Germline V lookup: CDR1 MNHEY, CDR2 SMNVEV (reference sequence). In DNA, the CDR3 is TGTGCCAGCAGTCCCTATAGCGGGAGCGACTACGAGCAGTACTTC. Its translation: CASSPYSGSDYEQYF.

Many counts were recorded for this clonotype. This chain connects TRBV4-2 to TRBJ1-2, with a tentative D call TRBD1 (6 bases). CDR1 is LGHNA and CDR2 is YNFKEQ in the germline V gene. V dropped 0 bases and J dropped 4 bases, with 18 bases sitting between them. The CDR3 has 17 amino acids. This chain's CDR3 is CASSQDGTGGGRYGYTF. The CDR3 nucleotides read TGTGCCAGCAGCCAAGATGGGACGGGGGGCGGACGCTATGGCTACACCTTC.

The chain employs TRBV30 and TRBJ2-2; 8 nucleotides agree with TRBD1. V lost 2 bases to trimming and J lost 2 bases; unmatched junction nucleotides: 4. The CDR3 contains 15 residues. CDR1 and CDR2 from the germline V gene are GTSNPN and SVGIG (reference sequence). Written as DNA, the CDR3 is TGTGCCTGGAGTCTAGGACAGGGAAACACCGGGGAGCTGTTTTTT. Protein sequence: CAWSLGQGNTGELFF.

This clonotype was counted at least ten times. The gene calls are TRBV5-4 and TRBJ2-5; maybe TRBD1 (6 bases). Per germline, CDR1 SGHNT and CDR2 YYREEE (reference sequence). V was shortened by 5 bases and J by 5 bases, with 19 bases between the two germline ends. This CDR3 comprises 15 residues. The CDR3 DNA reads as TGTGCCAGCAGACCTACAGGGTTAATTGGGGAGACCCAGTACTTC. It codes for CASRPTGLIGETQYF. The whole variable domain, remainder taken from reference TRBV5-4 and TRBJ2-5, is ETGVTQSPTHLIKTRGQQVTLRCSSQSGHNTVSWYQQALGQGPQFIFQYYREEENGRGNFPPRFSGLQFPNYSSELNVNALELDDSALYLCASRPTGLIGETQYFGPGTRLLVL.

This clonotype appeared many times. The V gene is TRBV6-1, the J gene TRBJ2-7; 8 bases match TRBD1. Germline V gene sequence: CDR1 MNHNS, CDR2 SASEGT. The CDR3 is made up of 16 amino acids. J gave up 4 bases and V 1 base, and 9 bases lay outside the gene matches. CDR3 coding DNA: TGTGCCAGCAGTGAAGACAGGGGGAGCCCTTATTACGAGCAGTACTTC. Translated, it gives CASSEDRGSPYYEQYF.

The sample holds many counts of this clonotype. The CDR3 DNA reads as TGTGCCAGCAGTCTTAGCGGGGGCTACACCGGGGAGCTGTTTTTT. Encoded protein: CASSLSGGYTGELFF. V and J are TRBV6-1 and TRBJ2-2, with 9 nucleotides matching TRBD2. Germline V gene sequence: CDR1 MNHNS, CDR2 SASEGT. V lost 5 bases, J lost 3 bases, and 4 bases stayed unmatched. The length of the CDR3 is 15 residues.

This clonotype was recorded many times. CDR3 in DNA: TGCAGCGCCACTTCCGGGACGGATAGCAATCAGCCCCAGCATTTT. Amino acids: CSATSGTDSNQPQHF. The gene calls are TRBV29-1 and TRBJ1-5, with TRBD1 as a possible D gene (5 bases). CDR3 length: 15 amino acids. V lost 7 bases, J lost 0 bases, and 16 bases lay in between. Germline V gene lookup returns CDR1 SQVTM and CDR2 ANQGSEA. The variable domain in full, with the rest retrieved from reference TRBV29-1 and TRBJ1-5, is SAVISQKPSRDICQRGTSLTIQCQVDSQVTMMFWYRQQPGQSLTLIATANQGSEATYESGFVIDKFPISRPNLTFSTLTVSNMSPEDSSIYLCSATSGTDSNQPQHFGDGTRLSIL.

The V and J genes are TRBV28 and TRBJ2-7; D is ambiguous. Trimming removed 6 bases at V and 10 bases at J, with 19 bases between. The CDR3 covers 13 residues. CDR1 and CDR2 from the germline V gene are MDHEN and SYDVKM. The CDR3 DNA follows: TGTGCCAGCAGACCCTATAAGGGTATGAGACAGTACTTC. Its protein product is CASRPYKGMRQYF.